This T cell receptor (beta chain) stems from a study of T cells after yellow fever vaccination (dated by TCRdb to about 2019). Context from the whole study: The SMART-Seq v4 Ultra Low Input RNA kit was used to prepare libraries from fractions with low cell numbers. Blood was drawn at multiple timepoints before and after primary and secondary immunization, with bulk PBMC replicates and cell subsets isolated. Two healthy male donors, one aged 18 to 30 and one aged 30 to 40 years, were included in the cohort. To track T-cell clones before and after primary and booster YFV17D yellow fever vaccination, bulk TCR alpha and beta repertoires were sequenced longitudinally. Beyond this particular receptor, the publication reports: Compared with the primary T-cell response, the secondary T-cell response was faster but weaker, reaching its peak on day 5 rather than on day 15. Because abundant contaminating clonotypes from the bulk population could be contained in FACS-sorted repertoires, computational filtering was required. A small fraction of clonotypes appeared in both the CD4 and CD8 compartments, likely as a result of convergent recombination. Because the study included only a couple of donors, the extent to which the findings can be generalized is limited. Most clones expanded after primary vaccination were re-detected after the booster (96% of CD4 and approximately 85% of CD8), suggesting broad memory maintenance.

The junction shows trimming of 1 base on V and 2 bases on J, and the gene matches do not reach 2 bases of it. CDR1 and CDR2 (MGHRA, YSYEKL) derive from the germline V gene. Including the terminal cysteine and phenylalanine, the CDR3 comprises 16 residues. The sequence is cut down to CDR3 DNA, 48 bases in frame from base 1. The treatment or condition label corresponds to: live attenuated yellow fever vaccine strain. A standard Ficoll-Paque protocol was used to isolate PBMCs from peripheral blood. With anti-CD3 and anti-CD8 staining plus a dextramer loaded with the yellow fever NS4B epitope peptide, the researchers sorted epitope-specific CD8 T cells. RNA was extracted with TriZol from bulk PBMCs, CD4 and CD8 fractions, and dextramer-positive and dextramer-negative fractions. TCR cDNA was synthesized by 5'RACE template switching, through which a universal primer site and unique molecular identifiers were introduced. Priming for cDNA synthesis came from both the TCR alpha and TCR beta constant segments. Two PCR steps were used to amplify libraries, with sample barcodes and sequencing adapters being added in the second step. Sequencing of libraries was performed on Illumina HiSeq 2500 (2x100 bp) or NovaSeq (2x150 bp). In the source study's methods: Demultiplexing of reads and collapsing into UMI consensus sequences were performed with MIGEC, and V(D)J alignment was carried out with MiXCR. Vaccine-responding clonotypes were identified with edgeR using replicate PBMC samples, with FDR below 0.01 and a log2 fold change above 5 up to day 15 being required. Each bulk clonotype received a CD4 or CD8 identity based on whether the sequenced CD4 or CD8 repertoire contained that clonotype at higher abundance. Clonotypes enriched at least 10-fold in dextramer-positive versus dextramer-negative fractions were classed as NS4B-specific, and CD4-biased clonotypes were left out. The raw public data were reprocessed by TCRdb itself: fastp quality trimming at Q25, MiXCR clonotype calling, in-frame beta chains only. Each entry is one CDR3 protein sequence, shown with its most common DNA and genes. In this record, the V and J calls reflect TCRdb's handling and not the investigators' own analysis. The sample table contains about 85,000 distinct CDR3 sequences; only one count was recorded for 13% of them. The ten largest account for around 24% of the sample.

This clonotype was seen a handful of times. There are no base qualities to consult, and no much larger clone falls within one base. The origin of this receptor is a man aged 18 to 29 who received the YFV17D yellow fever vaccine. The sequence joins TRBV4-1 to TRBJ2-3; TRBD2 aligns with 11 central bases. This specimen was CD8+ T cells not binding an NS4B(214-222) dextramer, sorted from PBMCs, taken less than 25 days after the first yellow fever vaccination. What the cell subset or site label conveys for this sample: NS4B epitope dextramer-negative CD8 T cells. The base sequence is TGCGCCAGCAGCCAAGTGACTAGCGGGAACACAGATACGCAGTATTTT. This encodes CASSQVTSGNTDTQYF.